This T cell receptor beta chain was recorded in a study of T cell responses to AZD1222 COVID-19 vaccine. Findings of the study overall: Two doses of AZD1222 preceded a rise in Spike-specific TCR breadth and depth. Dominant CD4 TCR responses targeted spike regions 160-218 and 743-854. The repertoires were collected only after the peak T cell response.

The assay was immunoSEQ multiplex PCR, and TCRdb's table has in-frame clones only and misses some. The table lists approximately 97,000 clones, 80% to 85% of them singletons. The V gene lost 6 bases and the J gene lost 1 base, with 10 bases spanning the gap. The CDR3 contains 13 residues. To note about this clone: What it recognizes is unknown.

This receptor was taken from an adult in good health. The chain recombines TRBV12-3 or TRBV12-4 with TRBJ2-7; TRBD1 might be the D (5 bases). Here the sequenced sample was peripheral blood, taken on day 0 of AZD1222 vaccination. CDR3 bases: TGTGCCAGCAGCTTGACAGCATCCTACGAGCAGTACTTC. Its translation: CASSLTASYEQYF.